These T cell receptor beta chains were read from a single sample in a study of T-cell memory formation after mild COVID-19. In TCRdb, the 5' RACE reads were re-called with MiXCR into one record per CDR3 protein. The repertoire holds 300,000 to 400,000 distinct CDR3 sequences, with around 21% as singletons. Sequenced sample: PBMCs or a T cell subset sorted from them (not recorded which). Receptors originate from an adult woman who had mild COVID-19 (a few samples of this study predate the infection). Cell type and time point are not known. Each CDR3 is given with its conserved first and last residue. The order of the fields is J gene, clone size, V gene, D gene, CDR3 DNA, CDR3 protein. A D gene is named only where the DNA matches it firmly. The size field is filled for only some rows; it gives once, few, many or a size class.

j_call: TRBJ2-2; clone_size: NA; v_call: TRBV5-1; d_call: NA; cdr3_nt: TGCGCCAGCAGCCCACCGGCCCATGGGAGTAACACCGGGGAGCTGTTTTTT; cdr3_aa: CASSPPAHGSNTGELFF
j_call: TRBJ2-2; clone_size: few; v_call: TRBV7-8; d_call: NA; cdr3_nt: TGTGCCAGCAGCTTGATCGGCCGGGAAGGCACCGGGGAGCTGTTTTTT; cdr3_aa: CASSLIGREGTGELFF
j_call: TRBJ2-7; clone_size: few; v_call: TRBV20-1; d_call: NA; cdr3_nt: TGCAGTGCTACCCAGGGGATCGAGCAGTACTTC; cdr3_aa: CSATQGIEQYF
j_call: TRBJ2-1; clone_size: few; v_call: TRBV20-1; d_call: TRBD1; cdr3_nt: TGCAGTGCTAGAGCACCACTACCGGGACAGGGAGGCGGTGAGCAGTTCTTC; cdr3_aa: CSARAPLPGQGGGEQFF
j_call: TRBJ2-4; clone_size: few; v_call: TRBV7-9; d_call: NA; cdr3_nt: TGTGCCAGCAGCTTAGTCACGGGAGCCAAAAACATTCAGTACTTC; cdr3_aa: CASSLVTGAKNIQYF
j_call: TRBJ1-1; clone_size: NA; v_call: TRBV7-3; d_call: NA; cdr3_nt: TGTGCCAGCAGCTTAATATGGGGAAAGGGTGAAGCTTTCTTT; cdr3_aa: CASSLIWGKGEAFF
j_call: TRBJ2-1; clone_size: NA; v_call: TRBV12-3/TRBV12-4; d_call: TRBD2; cdr3_nt: TGTGCCAGCAGGGGGGTGACTAGCGTCTCCTACAATGAGCAGTTCTTC; cdr3_aa: CASRGVTSVSYNEQFF
j_call: TRBJ2-2; clone_size: NA; v_call: TRBV14; d_call: TRBD2; cdr3_nt: TGTGCCAGCAGCCAATACGGGGGGGCCTCCGGGGAGCTGTTTTTT; cdr3_aa: CASSQYGGASGELFF
j_call: TRBJ2-1; clone_size: NA; v_call: TRBV29-1; d_call: NA; cdr3_nt: TGCAGCGTTGTAACGGGGAACAATGAGCAGTTCTTC; cdr3_aa: CSVVTGNNEQFF
j_call: TRBJ2-7; clone_size: NA; v_call: TRBV29-1; d_call: NA; cdr3_nt: TGCAGCGTCCTGGGATCCTACGAGCAGTACTTC; cdr3_aa: CSVLGSYEQYF
j_call: TRBJ1-1; clone_size: NA; v_call: TRBV15; d_call: NA; cdr3_nt: TGTGCCACCAGTCGGGGGGATAGGACTGAAGCTTTCTTT; cdr3_aa: CATSRGDRTEAFF
j_call: TRBJ2-7; clone_size: NA; v_call: TRBV5-1; d_call: NA; cdr3_nt: TGCGCCAGCAGCTTCCTGGGGTTATCCTACGAGCAGTACTTC; cdr3_aa: CASSFLGLSYEQYF
j_call: TRBJ2-1; clone_size: few; v_call: TRBV12-3/TRBV12-4; d_call: NA; cdr3_nt: TGTGCCAGCAGTTCTGGGGGGGCTTCCTACAATGAGCAGTTCTTC; cdr3_aa: CASSSGGASYNEQFF
j_call: TRBJ2-4; clone_size: NA; v_call: TRBV6-2/TRBV6-3; d_call: TRBD1; cdr3_nt: TGTGCCAGCAGTTACCCGGGACAGGGTAAGGGGAACATTCAGTACTTC; cdr3_aa: CASSYPGQGKGNIQYF
j_call: TRBJ2-7; clone_size: few; v_call: TRBV5-4; d_call: NA; cdr3_nt: TGTGCCAGCAGCTTGGCGGGGACTTTCTACGAGCAGTACTTC; cdr3_aa: CASSLAGTFYEQYF
j_call: TRBJ1-6; clone_size: NA; v_call: TRBV6-1; d_call: TRBD1; cdr3_nt: TGTGCCAGCATTACGGACAGGGGATATTCACCCCTCCACTTT; cdr3_aa: CASITDRGYSPLHF
j_call: TRBJ2-1; clone_size: NA; v_call: TRBV7-2; d_call: TRBD2; cdr3_nt: TGTGCCAGCAGCCCACATGCCGGGACTAGCGGCAATGAGCAGTTCTTC; cdr3_aa: CASSPHAGTSGNEQFF
j_call: TRBJ2-3; clone_size: NA; v_call: TRBV5-1; d_call: NA; cdr3_nt: TGCGCCAGCAGCCTGACGTGGGGAAGCACAGATACGCAGTATTTT; cdr3_aa: CASSLTWGSTDTQYF